This T cell receptor beta chain was identified in a study of cytomegalovirus exposure and HLA in healthy donors. Researchers ran the PCR with 60 Vbeta and 13 Jbeta primers. As processed by the authors: Later work found approximately 80 million unique TCR beta chains, with 9.5 million to 14 million shared. The repertoire was sequenced with immunoSEQ multiplex PCR; TCRdb's copy has only in-frame clones and lacks some. The DNA was the basis for D and trimming; V, J and clone size are from that table. This table holds 150,000 to 200,000 clones, about four fifths found once. The CDR3 runs 14 residues. Germline loops: CDR1 SGHAT, CDR2 FQNNGV. J lost 7 bases, V lost 1 base, and 5 bases had no gene match.

The TCR originated in a girl aged 10 to 17 in good health and CMV-seropositive. The chain recombines TRBV11-2 with TRBJ1-2; 8 nucleotides match TRBD1. Specimen: PBMCs. The CDR3 DNA is TGTGCCAGCAGCTTAGCAGGGGGCGAAGGTGGCTACACCTTC. Its translation: CASSLAGGEGGYTF.